This passage covers 5 T cell receptor beta chains from one sample sequenced in a study of cytotoxic CD8 clonotypes in ibrutinib-treated CLL. Sequenced by immunoSEQ multiplex PCR; TCRdb stores in-frame clones only, minus some. There are over 200,000 clones in the sample; roughly 73% occur only once, and roughly 11% lies in the top ten. Sequenced material: PBMCs, taken after 12 months of ibrutinib treatment. Source of these receptors: a human donor with chronic lymphocytic leukemia.

This chain joins TRBV5-1 and TRBJ2-1, with 8 bases fitting TRBD1. CDR1 is SGHRS and CDR2 is YFSETQ in the germline V gene. This CDR3 is 15 amino acids long. V lost 4 bases and J lost 3; bases outside the gene matches: 6. This CDR3 reads CASSARQGHYNEQFF. CDR3 sequence (DNA): TGCGCCAGCAGCGCTCGACAGGGGCACTACAATGAGCAGTTCTTC.

The chain combines TRBV30 with TRBJ1-1, with D possibly being TRBD1 (5 bases). The germline gives CDR1 GTSNPN, CDR2 SVGIG (reference sequence). Between the trimmed V and J ends, which lost 2 bases and 4 bases, there was a span of 17 bases. The CDR3 contains 15 residues. This CDR3 reads CAWSRLGQTATEAFF. The CDR3 DNA is TGTGCCTGGAGTCGCCTGGGGCAGACCGCCACTGAAGCTTTCTTT. The complete variable domain, with remaining parts taken from reference TRBV30 and TRBJ1-1, reads SQTIHQWPATLVQPVGSPLSLECTVEGTSNPNLYWYRQAAGRGLQLLFYSVGIGQISSEVPQNLSASRPQDRQFILSSKKLLLSDSGFYLCAWSRLGQTATEAFFGQGTRLTVV.

J is TRBJ2-3 and V is TRBV12-2. TRBV12-2 is a pseudogene segment. The CDR3 has 13 residues. CDR3 loop: CASLEGLQNTQYF. The CDR3 nucleotides read TGTGCCAGCCTCGAGGGGTTGCAAAATACGCAGTATTTT.

V and J are TRBV11-2 and TRBJ2-3; 7 bases are shared with TRBD2. The CDR3 is 15 amino acids. Germline V lookup: CDR1 SGHAT, CDR2 FQNNGV. V lost 6 bases to trimming and J lost 0 bases; unmatched junction nucleotides: 6. CDR3 coding DNA: TGTGCCAGCAGTCAGACTAGCCTAAGCACAGATACGCAGTATTTT. Encoded protein: CASSQTSLSTDTQYF.

As concerns this clone: Different DNA sequences within this sample yield the same CDR3. The rearrangement links TRBV6-5 to TRBJ2-3; tentative D call: TRBD2 (5 bases). Germline CDR1 and CDR2: MNHEY and SVGAGI. CDR3 size: 14 residues. Between the trimmed V and J ends, which lost 2 bases and 0 bases, there was a span of 6 bases. Written as DNA, the CDR3 is TGTGCCAGCAGTTACCGGAGGAGCACAGATACGCAGTATTTT. This sequence encodes CASSYRRSTDTQYF.